Included here is one TCR beta chain sequence, with context. The CDR3 totals 14 residues. Germline values: CDR1 MDHEN, CDR2 SYDVKM. The V end lost 7 bases, the J end lost 3 bases, and 14 bases lay between the germline ends. The data were produced by immunoSEQ multiplex PCR, yet TCRdb's version contains in-frame clones alone and is incomplete. Counted here are 85,000 to 90,000 clones, about 93% occurring once; the ten biggest clones make up roughly 1.7%. The sample belongs to a study of T cell changes during pregnancy in multiple sclerosis. The sequence was obtained from a female donor in good health, enrolled as a control in a pregnancy study. The V and J genes are TRBV28 and TRBJ2-3; D might be TRBD2 (7 bases). The sample in question was peripheral blood, obtained after pregnancy. CDR3 DNA: TGTGCCAGCACCGGGGGGCCGAGGACAGATACGCAGTATTTT. The encoded protein is CASTGGPRTDTQYF.